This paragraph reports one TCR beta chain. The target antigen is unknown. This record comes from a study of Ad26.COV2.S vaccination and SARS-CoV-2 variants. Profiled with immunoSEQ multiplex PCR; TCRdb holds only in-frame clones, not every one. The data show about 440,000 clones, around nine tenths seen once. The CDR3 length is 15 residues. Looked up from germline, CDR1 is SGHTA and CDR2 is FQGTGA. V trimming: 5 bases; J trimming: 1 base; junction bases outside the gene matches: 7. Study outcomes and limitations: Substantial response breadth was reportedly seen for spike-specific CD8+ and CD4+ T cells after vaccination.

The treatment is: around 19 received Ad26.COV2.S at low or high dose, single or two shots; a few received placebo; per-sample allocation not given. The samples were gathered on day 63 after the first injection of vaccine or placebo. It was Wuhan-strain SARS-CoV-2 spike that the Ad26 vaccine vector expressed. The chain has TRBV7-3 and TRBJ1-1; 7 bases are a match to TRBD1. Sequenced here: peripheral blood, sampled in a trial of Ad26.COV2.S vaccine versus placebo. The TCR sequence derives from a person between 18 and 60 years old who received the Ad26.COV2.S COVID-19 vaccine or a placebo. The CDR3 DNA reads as TGTGCCAGCAGCCCCGTGGGACAGCCGAACACTGAAGCTTTCTTT. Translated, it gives CASSPVGQPNTEAFF.